The sequence of this T cell receptor beta chain was determined in a study of early T cells in non-severe SARS-CoV-2 infection (dated by TCRdb to about 2021). At the level of the whole study: Because TCR sequencing relied on bulk RNA taken from unsorted whole blood, pairing of alpha and beta chains was not possible.

Its CDR3 holds 14 amino acids, cysteine through phenylalanine. Solely the CDR3 DNA is kept, with 42 bases framed from the first base. The germline V gene gives CDR1 as SGHRS and CDR2 as YFSETQ. The study was a case-control design nested within a healthcare worker cohort in London, UK, with weekly nasopharyngeal swab PCR tests and blood sampling. Healthcare workers were recruited between 23 and 31 March 2020, during the week of the UK lockdown, and were followed weekly for up to 16 weeks. The sample holds a few counts of this clonotype. What antigen it recognizes has not been identified. The junction shows a germline mismatch at one end, possibly a read error. Libraries came from 5' RACE. The sample was run on a NextSeq 500. In the TCR library protocol, unique molecular identifiers were attached to individual cDNA molecules to correct for PCR bias and sequencing error. TCR alpha and beta chains were both sequenced, and the abundances of alpha and beta sequences in each sample were closely correlated with each other. The paper's processing steps were these. V gene, J gene and CDR3 annotation of TCR sequences was performed with Decombinator V4. TCRs were defined as expanded if a significant change between any two time points was detected under a Poisson model with p below 0.0001. TCR abundances were normalised to the total number of TCRs sequenced in each sample and reported as counts per million. TRAV1-2 paired with TRAJ12, TRAJ20 or TRAJ33 defined MAIT TCRs, while TRAV10 paired with TRAJ18 defined iNKT TCRs. A search of VDJdb, accessed on 1 November 2021, was run for TCRs annotated to CMV, EBV and SARS-CoV-2, with TCRs annotated for multiple antigens excluded. The public reads were quality trimmed at Q25 with fastp and then assembled into clones with MiXCR by TCRdb, keeping productive beta chains. CDR3 protein sequences are deduplicated, and each keeps its most common genes and DNA. The V and J calls and clone size are TCRdb's, not the authors'. The sample table holds around 33,000 distinct CDR3 sequences, of which 5.8% were seen once. The ten biggest clones cover 7% to 9.5% of the sample.

Overall study results and their limits: VDJdb matching was skewed toward anti-spike CD8 responses, so virus-specific expansions were likely underestimated and private and CD4 specificities were missed.

The chain was built from TRBV5-1 and TRBJ1-1; the D gene assignment is ambiguous. This receptor was identified in an adult who was a healthcare worker with PCR-confirmed SARS-CoV-2 infection or an uninfected control (not recorded which). Sequencing input: whole blood. The DNA sequence is TGCGTCAGCCGCCCAATGAGGGTGAACACTGAAGCTTTCTTT. The encoded protein is CVSRPMRVNTEAFF.